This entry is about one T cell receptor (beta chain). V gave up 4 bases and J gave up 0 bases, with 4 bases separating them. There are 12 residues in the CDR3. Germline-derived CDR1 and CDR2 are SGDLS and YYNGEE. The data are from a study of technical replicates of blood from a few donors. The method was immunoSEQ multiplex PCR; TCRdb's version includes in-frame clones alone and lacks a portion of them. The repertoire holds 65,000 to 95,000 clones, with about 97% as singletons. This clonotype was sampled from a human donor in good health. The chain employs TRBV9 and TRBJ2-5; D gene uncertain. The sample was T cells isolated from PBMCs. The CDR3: CASSPNQETQYF. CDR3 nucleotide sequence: TGTGCCAGCAGCCCTAACCAAGAGACCCAGTACTTC.